This T cell receptor (beta chain) stems from a study of B cell selection in AIRE deficiency. General study points: Around 30% of healthy-shared Treg TCRbeta sequences appeared in patient Tconv cells. Healthy donors alone shared 31.6% of about 3,600 Treg sequences; patients alone approximately 9.3%. Shared Treg sequences had shorter CDR3s, biased toward rearrangements with few non-templated insertions.

The sorted conventional CD4 T cells were gated as CD4+CD127+. Authors' data handling: Patients' conventional T cells yielded roughly 100,000 distinct TCRbeta sequences; donors' 13.4x10^4. Measured with immunoSEQ multiplex PCR; TCRdb has only the in-frame clones, and not every one. For V, J and clone size, that table is used; D and trimming come from the DNA. The sample yields 23,000 or so clones, nearly 97% seen once. Per the germline V gene, CDR1 is SGHVS and CDR2 is FQNEAQ. The CDR3 totals 11 residues. V lost 1 base and J lost 8, with 3 bases in between. Regarding this clone: The antigen remains unidentified.

The sequenced sample was CD4+CD127+ conventional T cells sorted from PBMCs. This clonotype was obtained from a human donor in good health. The chain combines TRBV7-8 with TRBJ2-1; no firm D call. CDR3: CASSLDDEQFF. Here the CDR3 DNA reads TGTGCCAGCAGCTTAGATGATGAGCAGTTCTTC.